What follows describes a single T cell receptor (beta chain). Trimming removed 2 bases from V and 4 bases from J, with 15 bases in between. CDR1 is SNHLY, CDR2 FYNNEI, per germline. This CDR3 comprises 17 residues. The data were taken from a study of blood T cell repertoires in COVID-19. Study-level information: The United States, Italy and Spain provided the acute and convalescent COVID-19 samples. PBMCs, B-cell-depleted T cells, or T cells were the source of the cDNA or gDNA that made up the material.

In the source study's methods: The authors estimated nucleated cell counts from reference gene primer amplification. The table came from immunoSEQ multiplex PCR; TCRdb's copy has only in-frame clones and leaves some out. Clone size and V and J calls were adopted from that table, with D and trimming inferred from the DNA. Among approximately 480,000 clones listed, approximately 89% were seen once. The V gene is TRBV2, the J gene TRBJ2-6; maybe TRBD1 (5 bases). Sequenced sample: peripheral blood. The sequence was obtained from a man aged 18 to 29 with COVID-19, enrolled during active disease. CDR3 DNA sequence: TGTGCCAGCAGTGAAAGGGGCAGGGCATCCGGGGCCAACGTCCTGACTTTC. Translated, it gives CASSERGRASGANVLTF. Full variable domain (outside the CDR3, taken from reference TRBV2 and TRBJ2-6): EPEVTQTPSHQVTQMGQEVILRCVPISNHLYFYWYRQILGQKVEFLVSFYNNEISEKSEIFDDQFSVERPDGSNFTLKIRSTKLEDSAMYFCASSERGRASGANVLTFGAGSRLTVL.